This passage covers 3 T cell receptor beta chains from one sample sequenced in a study of early T cells in non-severe SARS-CoV-2 infection. TCRdb recomputed calls from the 5' RACE reads with MiXCR, one row per CDR3 protein. Here the sample spans nearly 60,000 distinct CDR3 sequences, roughly 13% being singletons. The sequencing sample was made of whole blood. The receptors here all came from an adult who was a healthcare worker with PCR-confirmed SARS-CoV-2 infection or an uninfected control (not recorded which).

The chain recombines TRBV20-1 with TRBJ2-7, with 13 bases identical to TRBD2. This CDR3 contains 17 residues. Trimming cost V 3 bases and J 1 base; bases outside gene matches: 9. Germline CDR1 DFQATT, CDR2 SNEGSKA (reference sequence). The CDR3 here is CSARSGLAGAISYEQYF. The CDR3 DNA reads as TGCAGTGCTAGGTCCGGACTAGCGGGAGCGATATCCTACGAGCAGTACTTC.

This clonotype was counted at least ten times. The chain joins TRBV5-1 to TRBJ2-5; 7 bases agree with TRBD1. Germline V gene lookup returns CDR1 SGHRS and CDR2 YFSETQ. This CDR3 is built from 15 residues. V lost 4 bases and J lost 5; bases outside the gene matches: 11. The CDR3 sequence is CASSGQTGIRETQYF. In DNA form, the CDR3 reads TGCGCCAGCAGCGGTCAGACAGGGATACGGGAGACCCAGTACTTC.

The chain employs TRBV7-2 and TRBJ2-3; maybe TRBD1 (5 bases). There are 15 residues in the CDR3. The germline CDR1 and CDR2 sequences are SGHTA and FQGNSA. V was shortened by 1 base and J by 2 bases, with 10 bases between the two germline ends. The CDR3 coding sequence is TGTGCCAGCAGCTTAGGAGCAGGGCCCACAGATACGCAGTATTTT. Translating it yields CASSLGAGPTDTQYF.